The rows below give T cell receptor beta chains drawn from one sample of a study of T cell repertoires in cytomegalovirus infection. A single record per CDR3 protein comes from TCRdb applying MiXCR to the reads. The sample has 150,000 to 200,000 distinct CDR3 sequences; about an eighth are singletons. Sequencing input: PBMCs. The receptors shown here come from a human donor in good health (CMV status not recorded). Some clones in this sample may be carry-over from other donors' samples. The CDR3 runs from the conserved cysteine through the conserved F or W.

V gene	J gene	CDR3 protein
TRBV3-1	TRBJ2-7	CASSQVSGGSYEQYF
TRBV6-6	TRBJ2-7	CATWDADHEQYF
TRBV6-2/TRBV6-3	TRBJ1-5	CASSYSRPGALNQPQHF
TRBV29-1	TRBJ2-1	CSVEGGELAALEQFF
TRBV5-1	TRBJ1-1	CASSLGRQGRTEAFF
TRBV7-2	TRBJ1-2	CASSLERGLEGYTF
TRBV6-1	TRBJ1-1	CASFLTGKNTEAFF
TRBV7-9	TRBJ1-1	CASSLMGGSAEAFF
TRBV7-9	TRBJ2-5	CASSPPGPAETQYF
TRBV7-2	TRBJ2-7	CASSPRPLDEQYF
TRBV12-3/TRBV12-4	TRBJ1-2	CASSLARTGDGYTF
TRBV10-1	TRBJ2-7	CASRAVLGGEQYF
TRBV27	TRBJ1-2	CASSTSGQGIGTF
TRBV29-1	TRBJ2-5	CSVGEGLSQETQYF
TRBV29-1	TRBJ1-1	CSVEGQMNTEAFF
TRBV6-2/TRBV6-3	TRBJ1-4	CASSYSLGTGTEKLFF
TRBV5-6	TRBJ2-7	CASSLPGLKSSYEQYF
TRBV5-5	TRBJ2-7	CASSFPLSTGRYEQYF
TRBV15	TRBJ2-2	CATSRDTPLAGPGELFF
TRBV7-9	TRBJ2-1	CASSLMKTSGRAVYNEQFF
TRBV28	TRBJ1-3	CASSTTGVSGNTIYF
TRBV29-1	TRBJ1-1	CSVEGGRTTEAFF
TRBV12-3/TRBV12-4	TRBJ2-7	CASKKRASYEQYF
TRBV11-2	TRBJ1-1	CASRSLDRSSEAFF
TRBV7-9	TRBJ2-1	CASSLGGPSYNEQFF
TRBV29-1	TRBJ2-1	CSVEVQGGGLYNEQFF
TRBV6-2/TRBV6-3	TRBJ1-5	CASTPLGGVNQPQHF